Listed here is a single TCR beta chain. The entry originates in a study of blood T cell repertoires in COVID-19. Study context: COVID-19 samples, acute and convalescent, were from the United States, Italy and Spain.

Original processing notes: Amplification with reference gene primers provided the estimates of nucleated cell counts. Clones were sequenced by immunoSEQ multiplex PCR, and TCRdb holds only the in-frame ones, with some missing. V and J calls plus clone size are reproduced from that table; the DNA served to infer D and trimming. This repertoire shows under 250,000 clones, 85% found once; its top ten account for more than 6%. The CDR3 spans 11 residues. Germline V lookup: CDR1 MDHEN, CDR2 SYDVKM. Trimming removed 3 bases at V and 8 bases at J, with 4 bases between. The chain links TRBV28 to TRBJ2-2; D gene uncertain. This TCR came from a woman in her sixties or seventies with active or convalescent COVID-19. The material sequenced was peripheral blood. The CDR3 coding sequence is TGTGCCAGCAGTTTTTCTGGGGAGCTGTTTTTT. Protein product: CASSFSGELFF. Full variable domain (missing parts from reference TRBV28 and TRBJ2-2): DVKVTQSSRYLVKRTGEKVFLECVQDMDHENMFWYRQDPGLGLRLIYFSYDVKMKEKGDIPEGYSVSREKKERFSLILESASTNQTSMYLCASSFSGELFFGEGSRLTVL.